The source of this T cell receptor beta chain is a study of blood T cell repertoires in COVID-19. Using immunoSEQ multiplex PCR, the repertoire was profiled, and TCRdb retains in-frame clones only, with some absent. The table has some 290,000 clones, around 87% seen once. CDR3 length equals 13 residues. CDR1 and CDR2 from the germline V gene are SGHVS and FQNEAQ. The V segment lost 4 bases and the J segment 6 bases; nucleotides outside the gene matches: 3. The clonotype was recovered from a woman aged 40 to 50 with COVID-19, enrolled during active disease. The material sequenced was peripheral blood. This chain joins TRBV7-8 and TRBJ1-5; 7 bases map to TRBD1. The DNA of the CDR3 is TGTGCCAGCAGCTCGTGGACAGGTCAGCCCCAGCATTTT. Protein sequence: CASSSWTGQPQHF.